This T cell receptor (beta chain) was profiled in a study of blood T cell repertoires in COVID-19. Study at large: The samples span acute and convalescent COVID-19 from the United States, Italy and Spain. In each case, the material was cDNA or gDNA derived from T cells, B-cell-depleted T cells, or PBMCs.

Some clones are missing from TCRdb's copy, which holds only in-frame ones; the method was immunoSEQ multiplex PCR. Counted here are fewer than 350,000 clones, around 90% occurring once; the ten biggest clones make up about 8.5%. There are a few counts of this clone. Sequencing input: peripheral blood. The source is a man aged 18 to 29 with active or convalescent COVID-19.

The CDR3 region has the DNA TGCGCCAGCAGCCAAGACCCCGGGACAGGGGGCCTTAGAGCTTTCTTT. Translated, it gives CASSQDPGTGGLRAFF. The chain links TRBV4-1 to TRBJ1-1; the match to TRBD1 covers 12 bases. Per the germline V gene, CDR1 is MGHRA and CDR2 is YSYEKL. CDR3 length: 16 amino acids. V shed 0 bases, J shed 10 bases, and the junction held 9 bases outside the gene matches.